These T cell receptor beta chains were read from a single sample in a study of response to subunit inactivated influenza vaccine. Via MiXCR, TCRdb re-called the RT-PCR reads, giving one row per CDR3 protein. The sample comprises 650,000 to 850,000 distinct CDR3 sequences, approximately 14% of which are singletons, and around 6.5% rests with the top ten. Sequencing was performed on PBMCs from blood, taken 14 to 15 days before vaccination. These receptors came from a man aged 45-65 years who received an inactivated influenza vaccine. The conserved cysteine and the conserved F or W are not part of the CDR3 here.

TRBJ1-5 | TRBV20-1 | SSAYSSDQPQH
TRBJ2-2 | TRBV6-1 | ASTSLIQRNTGELF
TRBJ2-1 | TRBV18 | ASSPQGLEQF
TRBJ2-1 | TRBV6-1 | ASSPSGGAGDNEQF
TRBJ1-6 | TRBV9 | ASSVRQTNSPLH
TRBJ2-2 | TRBV12-3/TRBV12-4 | ASSSEAPLNTGELF
TRBJ2-6 | TRBV5-6 | ASGQGGSGANVLT
TRBJ2-1 | TRBV5-1 | ASSLLGTSGTNEQF
TRBJ2-2 | TRBV5-4 | ASSFGGATGELF
TRBJ2-7 | TRBV14 | ASSQEDRAHYEQY
TRBJ2-1 | TRBV27 | ASSLLLGSSYNEQF
TRBJ1-1 | TRBV11-2 | ASSTKTGVVTEAF
TRBJ2-3 | TRBV12-3/TRBV12-4 | ASSLAYRLAGVTDTQY
TRBJ2-3 | TRBV20-1 | SAREHGRAFTDTQY
TRBJ2-1 | TRBV6-2/TRBV6-3 | ASSYSIGGDSYNEQF
TRBJ2-7 | TRBV5-4 | ASSLASASLSKEQY
TRBJ2-1 | TRBV20-1 | SASGRHNEQF
TRBJ1-2 | TRBV20-1 | SAQGHPNGYT
TRBJ1-4 | TRBV15 | ATSSRRWTEWKEKLF
TRBJ1-5 | TRBV2 | ASSVLGTRQPQH
TRBJ2-3 | TRBV7-2 | AEAVAGSTDTQY
TRBJ2-1 | TRBV30 | AWSRGQGITYNEQF
TRBJ2-1 | TRBV12-3/TRBV12-4 | ASSFSRGPSYNEQF
TRBJ1-2 | TRBV2 | ASSRDRGQGDYGYT
TRBJ2-3 | TRBV7-2 | ASSFGLAGRADTQY
TRBJ2-1 | TRBV5-1 | ASSSMTSPYYNEQF
TRBJ1-1 | TRBV4-2 | ASSQGKGTGRTEAF
TRBJ2-7 | TRBV7-2 | ASSLDAGAYEQY
TRBJ2-2 | TRBV12-3/TRBV12-4 | ASSLVFNTGELF
TRBJ2-7 | TRBV20-1 | SARSGGTSYEQY
TRBJ1-5 | TRBV10-3 | AISGQGGNQPQH
TRBJ2-7 | TRBV4-2 | ASSQDRRLAGVGEQY
TRBJ2-1 | TRBV12-3/TRBV12-4 | ASSSPPGKNEQF
TRBJ2-7 | TRBV6-1 | ASCRDRGSYEQY
TRBJ1-2 | TRBV20-1 | SVMDREYGYT
TRBJ2-7 | TRBV10-2 | ASRAGQPTYEQY
TRBJ2-1 | TRBV20-1 | SAWTSGYNEQF
TRBJ2-3 | TRBV19 | ASSIGLTKGDTQY
TRBJ2-7 | TRBV7-9 | ASSAGLLNSYEQY
TRBJ2-1 | TRBV4-1 | ASSQIAGNNEQF
TRBJ2-3 | TRBV12-3/TRBV12-4 | ASSFVLTYLDGTDTQY
TRBJ2-2 | TRBV25-1 | ASTRGTGELF
TRBJ2-1 | TRBV6-2/TRBV6-3 | ASSPQLGNTEQF
TRBJ2-3 | TRBV10-3 | AISEPGTGDHTDTQY
TRBJ2-3 | TRBV12-3/TRBV12-4 | ASSVRVDTQY
TRBJ2-2 | TRBV9 | ASSAGQELNTGELF
TRBJ2-1 | TRBV7-9 | ASSLRRGNEQF
TRBJ2-2 | TRBV2 | ASSDSGKNTGELF
TRBJ2-7 | TRBV20-1 | SALPQREEQY
TRBJ2-7 | TRBV29-1 | SVLGTGYEQY
TRBJ2-2 | TRBV27 | ASRGAGVNTGELF
TRBJ2-4 | TRBV20-1 | SARDGLARAAKNIQY
TRBJ1-6 | TRBV12-3/TRBV12-4 | ARTRQTVHFYNSPLH
TRBJ2-7 | TRBV15 | ATSMPGHSVYSYEQY